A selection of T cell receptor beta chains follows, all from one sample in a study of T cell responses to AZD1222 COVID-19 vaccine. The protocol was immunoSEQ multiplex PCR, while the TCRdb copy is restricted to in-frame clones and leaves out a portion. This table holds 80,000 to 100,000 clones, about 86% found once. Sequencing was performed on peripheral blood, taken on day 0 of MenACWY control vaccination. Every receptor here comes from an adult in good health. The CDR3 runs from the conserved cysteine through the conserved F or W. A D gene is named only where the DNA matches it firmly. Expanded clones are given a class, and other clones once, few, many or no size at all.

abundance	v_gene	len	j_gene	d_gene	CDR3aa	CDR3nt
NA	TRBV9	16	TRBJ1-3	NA	CASSPREGGRGNTIYF	TGTGCCAGCAGCCCCCGAGAGGGAGGGAGAGGGAACACCATATATTTT
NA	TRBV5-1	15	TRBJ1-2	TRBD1	CASSYTDRGRSGYTF	TGCGCCAGCAGCTACACGGACAGGGGGCGAAGTGGCTACACCTTC
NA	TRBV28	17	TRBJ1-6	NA	CASTPQGISSYNSPLHF	TGTGCCAGCACACCGCAGGGGATAAGCTCCTATAATTCACCCCTCCACTTT
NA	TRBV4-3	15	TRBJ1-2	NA	CASSQGSASNYGYTF	TGCGCCAGCAGCCAAGGCAGCGCTTCTAACTATGGCTACACCTTC
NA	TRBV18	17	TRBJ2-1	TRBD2	CASSKSPTGGGSNEQFF	TGTGCCAGCTCAAAATCCCCTACGGGCGGGGGGAGTAATGAGCAGTTCTTC
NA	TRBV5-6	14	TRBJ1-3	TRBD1	CASSLGGFGNTIYF	TGTGCCAGCAGCTTAGGGGGCTTTGGAAACACCATATATTTT
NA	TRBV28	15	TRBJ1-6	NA	CASRLQGRFNSPLHF	TGTGCCAGCAGACTTCAGGGGCGGTTCAATTCACCCCTCCACTTT
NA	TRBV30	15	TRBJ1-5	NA	CAWSDGSYSNQPQHF	TGTGCCTGGAGTGACGGATCGTATAGCAATCAGCCCCAGCATTTT
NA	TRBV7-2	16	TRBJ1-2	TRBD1	CASSLVGQGSAYGYTF	TGTGCCAGCAGCTTAGTAGGACAGGGGTCGGCCTATGGCTACACCTTC
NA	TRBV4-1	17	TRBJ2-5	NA	CASSRRGNSQGEETQYF	TGCGCCAGCAGCCGAAGAGGGAATTCCCAGGGTGAAGAGACCCAGTACTTC
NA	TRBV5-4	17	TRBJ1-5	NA	CASSYNPGPEGSQPQHF	TGTGCCAGCAGCTATAATCCGGGACCCGAAGGTTCTCAGCCCCAGCATTTT
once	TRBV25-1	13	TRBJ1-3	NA	CASSESGENTIYF	TGTGCCAGCAGTGAATCAGGGGAGAACACCATATATTTT
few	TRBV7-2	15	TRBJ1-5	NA	CASSLQTGGNQPQHF	TGTGCCAGCAGCTTACAGACAGGAGGTAACCAGCCCCAGCATTTT
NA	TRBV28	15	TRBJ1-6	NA	CASRSRDRDNSPLHF	TGTGCCAGCAGATCTCGGGACCGCGATAATTCACCCCTCCACTTT
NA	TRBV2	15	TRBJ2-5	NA	CASSGGGQTQETQYF	TGTGCCAGCAGTGGGGGCGGACAGACACAAGAGACCCAGTACTTC
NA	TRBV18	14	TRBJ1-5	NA	CASSPGNSEQPQHF	TGTGCCAGCTCACCAGGGAATTCGGAGCAGCCCCAGCATTTT
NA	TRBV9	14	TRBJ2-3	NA	CASSVGKDTDTQYF	TGTGCCAGCAGCGTAGGCAAGGACACAGATACGCAGTATTTT
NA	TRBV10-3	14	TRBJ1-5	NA	CAISAGYSNQPQHF	TGTGCCATCAGTGCGGGATATAGCAATCAGCCCCAGCATTTT
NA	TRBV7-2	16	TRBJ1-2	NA	CASSTYSRGPNYGYTF	TGTGCCAGCAGCACGTACTCACGGGGACCTAACTATGGCTACACCTTC
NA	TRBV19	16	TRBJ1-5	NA	CATKWGRTGDNQPQHF	TGTGCCACCAAATGGGGGCGGACCGGGGACAATCAGCCCCAGCATTTT
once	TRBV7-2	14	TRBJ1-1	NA	CASSLRFGGAEAFF	TGTGCCAGCAGCTTAAGGTTCGGGGGGGCTGAAGCTTTCTTT